Sequencing of this T cell receptor (beta chain) was carried out in a study of cytomegalovirus exposure and HLA in healthy donors. Across the whole study: One earlier analysis, a look at 150 million to 200 million T cells, found some 100 million unique TCR beta sequences. Study-wide results and limits: TCR beta sequences reportedly predicted most subjects' HLA-A and HLA-B alleles accurately.

The trim removed 4 bases at V and 0 bases at J, leaving 7 bases unmatched. CDR3 length: 16 amino acids. Germline CDR1 reads MNHEY; CDR2 reads SMNVEV (reference sequence). Healthy bone marrow donors made up the cohort. On this clone itself: Its antigen remains unidentified.

PCR involved 60 Vbeta and 13 Jbeta primers. The table came from immunoSEQ multiplex PCR; TCRdb's copy has only in-frame clones and leaves some out. Seen here are 120,000 to 150,000 clones, around 10% observed once, and the top ten hold 1.5% to 2%. The clonotype comes from a male donor in good health and CMV-seronegative. The sample comprised PBMCs. V usage is TRBV27 and J usage is TRBJ2-3, with TRBD2 matching 7 bases. As DNA, the CDR3 is TGTGCCAGCAGTTGGAGCGGGACCCCTAGCACAGATACGCAGTATTTT. Translation: CASSWSGTPSTDTQYF.